Shown below are 18 T cell receptor beta chains from a single sample sequenced in a study of PD-L1 blockade in urothelial cancer. Repertoires were generated with immunoSEQ multiplex PCR, while TCRdb's copy carries only in-frame clones and drops some. The table has approximately 70,000 clones, 65% to 85% seen once. The time point here: pretreatment peripheral blood. The sample consisted of PBMCs, taken around atezolizumab (anti-PD-L1) treatment. The receptors originated from a woman in her 70s with urothelial cancer.

This clone was seen more than once but under ten times. The genes are TRBV19 and TRBJ2-3, with D hard to call. Trimming shortened V by 5 bases and J by 2 bases, and 5 bases separated the two germline ends. This CDR3 is 12 amino acids long. Germline V gives CDR1 LNHDA, CDR2 SQIVND (reference sequence). The CDR3 nucleotides are TGTGCCAGTAGTCCCTCCACAGATACGCAGTATTTT. This sequence encodes CASSPSTDTQYF.

The chain uses TRBV7-6 and TRBJ2-1; weak D call: TRBD2 (7 bases). Germline assignment: CDR1 SGHVS and CDR2 FNYEAQ. The CDR3 covers 13 residues. The V gene lost 0 bases and the J gene lost 9 bases, with 9 bases spanning the gap. Written as DNA, the CDR3 is TGTGCCAGCAGCTTAGCGGGGGGGGCTGAGCAGTTCTTC. Translating gives CASSLAGGAEQFF.

This chain uses TRBV11-3 with TRBJ2-1; D possibly corresponds to TRBD1 (5 bases). Trimming left V 4 bases short and J 3 bases short, with 7 bases between. The CDR3 is made up of 13 amino acids. The V gene's germline CDR1 is SGHNT and CDR2 YENEEA. The CDR3 sequence is CASSSDSYNEQFF. In DNA, the CDR3 is TGTGCCAGCAGCTCCGACAGCTACAATGAGCAGTTCTTC.

CDR3 protein: CATGFHNSPLHF. CDR3 DNA: TGTGCAACAGGGTTCCATAATTCACCCCTCCACTTT. The chain uses TRBV19 and TRBJ1-6; TRBD1 is a possible D gene (6 bases). Germline CDR1 is LNHDA and CDR2 is SQIVND (reference sequence). The CDR3 length is 12 residues.

The rearrangement uses TRBV5-8 and TRBJ2-5; D is unresolved. This CDR3 contains 13 residues. Germline V lookup: CDR1 SGHTS, CDR2 YDEGEE. Trimming took 1 base from V and 4 from J, leaving 8 bases between them. CDR3 DNA sequence: TGTGCCAGCAGCTTGTCACGCGGAGAGACCCAGTACTTC. Translation gives CASSLSRGETQYF.

The chain has TRBV19 and TRBJ1-5; 7 bases line up with TRBD1. V gave up 0 bases and J gave up 6 bases; unmatched junction bases: 8. From germline, CDR1 is LNHDA and CDR2 SQIVND (reference sequence). This CDR3 is built from 16 residues. In DNA, the CDR3 is TGTGCCAGTAGTATAGATGTAAACAGGGGCGGTCAGCCCCAGCATTTT. It encodes CASSIDVNRGGQPQHF.

V is TRBV10-3 and J is TRBJ2-7; a possible D gene is TRBD1 (5 bases). This CDR3 spans 17 amino acids. Between the trimmed V and J ends, which lost 3 bases and 2 bases, there was a span of 20 bases. Germline CDR1 is ENHRY and CDR2 is SYGVKD. The CDR3 nucleotides read TGTGCCATCAGTGAACAGGTGGCCTCAGTTTATACCTACGAGCAGTACTTC. Residues: CAISEQVASVYTYEQYF.

The chain employs TRBV4-1 and TRBJ1-2, with TRBD1 matching over 7 bases. CDR1 is MGHRA and CDR2 is YSYEKL in the germline V gene. V gave up 4 bases and J gave up 2 bases; unmatched junction bases: 10. CDR3 size: 16 residues. The CDR3 region has the DNA TGCGCCAGCAGCCCCTCGTGGACAGGCCGCAACTATGGCTACACCTTC. Translated: CASSPSWTGRNYGYTF.

The gene calls are TRBV7-9 and TRBJ1-1; D possibly corresponds to TRBD1 (5 bases). The CDR3 runs to 14 residues. V was cut by 3 bases and J by 3 bases, with 11 bases left in between. Looked up from germline, CDR1 is SEHNR and CDR2 is FQNEAQ (reference sequence). CDR3 residues: CASSLQDIDTEAFF. DNA for the CDR3: TGTGCCAGCAGCTTGCAGGACATCGACACTGAAGCTTTCTTT.

The gene calls are TRBV6-5 and TRBJ1-6, with 7 bases aligning to TRBD1. The CDR3 extends over 16 amino acids. Per the germline V gene, CDR1 is MNHEY and CDR2 is SVGAGI. Trimming at V came to 2 bases and at J to 8 bases, leaving 9 bases not matched to a gene. The CDR3 sequence: CASSYALDRVDSPLHF. CDR3 in DNA: TGTGCCAGCAGTTACGCACTTGACAGGGTTGATTCACCCCTCCACTTT.

This chain joins TRBV18 and TRBJ1-5; D not resolved. This CDR3 comprises 14 residues. V lost 3 bases and J 7 bases, leaving 13 bases between the germline ends. The V gene's germline CDR1 is KGHSH and CDR2 LQKENI. The CDR3 here is CASSPGRAPQPQHF. For the CDR3, the DNA is TGTGCCAGCTCACCGGGGAGGGCACCCCAGCCCCAGCATTTT.

The gene calls are TRBV7-3 and TRBJ2-3, with 8 bases matching TRBD1. This CDR3 spans 16 amino acids. Germline V gene data show CDR1 as SGHTA and CDR2 as FQGTGA. Trimming removed 5 bases from V and 5 bases from J; junction bases left unmatched: 12. CDR3 protein: CASSARRTGLEDTQYF. CDR3 nucleotides: TGTGCCAGCAGCGCACGACGGACAGGGTTGGAAGATACGCAGTATTTT.

The gene calls are TRBV10-3 and TRBJ1-2; 9 positions agree with TRBD1. The V segment lost 3 bases and the J segment 5 bases; nucleotides outside the gene matches: 7. CDR3 length equals 15 residues. Germline V gives CDR1 ENHRY, CDR2 SYGVKD. The CDR3 region has the DNA TGTGCCATCAGTGAACCGGGACAGGGCGGTTATGGCTACACCTTC. This gives the protein CAISEPGQGGYGYTF.

This sequence joins TRBV2 and TRBJ1-5, with TRBD1 as a possible D gene (5 bases). Germline V lookup: CDR1 SNHLY, CDR2 FYNNEI. CDR3 length: 15 amino acids. V was clipped by 6 bases and J by 6 bases, with 18 bases between them. DNA for the CDR3: TGTGCCAGCAGGGTCCGGTGGGGCCAGGGTCAGCCCCAGCATTTT. Translated, it gives CASRVRWGQGQPQHF.

The chain employs TRBV28 and TRBJ2-5, with TRBD2 matching 9 bases. The CDR3 sequence is 17 residues long. The germline gives CDR1 MDHEN, CDR2 SYDVKM. J was trimmed by 4 bases and V by 3 bases; bases with no gene match: 12. CDR3 loop: CASSFRGVSGRGETQYF. The CDR3 DNA sequence: TGTGCCAGCAGTTTCAGAGGGGTTAGCGGGAGAGGAGAGACCCAGTACTTC. Complete variable domain (other parts from reference TRBV28 and TRBJ2-5): DVKVTQSSRYLVKRTGEKVFLECVQDMDHENMFWYRQDPGLGLRLIYFSYDVKMKEKGDIPEGYSVSREKKERFSLILESASTNQTSMYLCASSFRGVSGRGETQYFGPGTRLLVL.

The chain is built from TRBV18 and TRBJ1-5, with 11 positions matching TRBD1. Losses at the gene ends were 2 bases for V and 6 bases for J; bases not matched to a gene: 6. This CDR3 is 16 amino acids long. Looked up from germline, CDR1 is KGHSH and CDR2 is LQKENI. CDR3 in amino acids: CASSPKGGQGAQPQHF. DNA of the CDR3: TGTGCCAGCTCACCAAAGGGTGGACAGGGGGCTCAGCCCCAGCATTTT.

The chain is built from TRBV30 and TRBJ2-1, with 7 bases identical to TRBD1. The CDR3 is made up of 15 amino acids. After removal of 0 bases from V and 1 base from J, the junction contained 3 bases not matched to a gene. The germline CDR1 and CDR2 sequences are GTSNPN and SVGIG (reference sequence). CDR3 protein: CAWSVARGSYNEQFF. The DNA of the CDR3 is TGTGCCTGGAGTGTAGCCAGGGGGTCCTACAATGAGCAGTTCTTC. Full variable domain (outside the CDR3, taken from reference TRBV30 and TRBJ2-1): SQTIHQWPATLVQPVGSPLSLECTVEGTSNPNLYWYRQAAGRGLQLLFYSVGIGQISSEVPQNLSASRPQDRQFILSSKKLLLSDSGFYLCAWSVARGSYNEQFFGPGTRLTVL.

The chain employs TRBV9 and TRBJ2-1; TRBD1 matches 11 bases. The CDR3 is 17 residues long. The V gene's germline CDR1 is SGDLS and CDR2 YYNGEE. J lost 6 bases, V lost 3 bases, and 11 bases had no gene match. This chain's CDR3 is CASSATDRGRWSNEQFF. The CDR3 region has the DNA TGTGCCAGCAGCGCCACGGACAGGGGGCGATGGTCCAATGAGCAGTTCTTC.